Listed below are T cell receptor beta chains from one sample, sequenced in a study of blood T cells in healthy people across ages. MiXCR, applied by TCRdb to the 5' RACE reads, yields one record per CDR3 protein. Counted here are about 830,000 distinct CDR3 sequences, approximately 67% occurring once; the ten biggest clones make up around a quarter. Sequenced: blood. All receptors come from a young man in good health. Each CDR3 is given with its conserved first and last residue. Each record gives: V gene, J gene, CDR3 protein.

>TRBV12-3/TRBV12-4|TRBJ2-7
CASRPGQTYEQYF
>TRBV20-1|TRBJ2-1
CSASKPQRGSNEQFF
>TRBV6-6|TRBJ1-2
CASSYSQGAVGGYTF
>TRBV29-1|-
CSAPGQLGGETQYF
>TRBV2|TRBJ2-1
CASSDRGERRHSEQFF
>TRBV2|TRBJ2-7
CASSEGTGVSEQYF
>TRBV6-1|TRBJ1-6
CAGRTVDNSPLHF
>TRBV27|TRBJ2-2
CASMFRVNTGELFF
>TRBV9|TRBJ1-1
CASSAEQGAKTEAFF
>TRBV6-5|TRBJ2-7
CASSSPALAGGTYEQYF
>TRBV12-3/TRBV12-4|TRBJ2-7
CASRASGGDHEQYF
>TRBV6-5|TRBJ2-7
CASSYGGQSSYEQYF
>TRBV25-1|-
CARNPGGLETQYF
>TRBV15|TRBJ1-5
CATSGPDSNQPQHF
>TRBV7-2|TRBJ2-1
CATSTSGVVGEQFF
>TRBV6-2/TRBV6-3|TRBJ2-7
CASSLRVGQGPFYEQYF
>TRBV6-1|TRBJ2-1
CASSEVWVQGLNEQFF
>TRBV7-2|TRBJ2-7
CASSLSLAGYEQYF
>TRBV28|TRBJ2-7
CASFTGGRAYEQYF
>TRBV29-1|TRBJ2-1
CSVDRRYNEQFF
>TRBV6-1|TRBJ1-6
CASAMGQENSPLHF
>TRBV7-9|TRBJ1-1
CASSLAENTEAFF
>TRBV3-1|TRBJ2-2
CASSQETMAIANTGELFF
>TRBV5-6|TRBJ2-7
CASGLRDSFYEQYF
>TRBV4-1|TRBJ2-7
CASSQAGDRMSSYEQYF